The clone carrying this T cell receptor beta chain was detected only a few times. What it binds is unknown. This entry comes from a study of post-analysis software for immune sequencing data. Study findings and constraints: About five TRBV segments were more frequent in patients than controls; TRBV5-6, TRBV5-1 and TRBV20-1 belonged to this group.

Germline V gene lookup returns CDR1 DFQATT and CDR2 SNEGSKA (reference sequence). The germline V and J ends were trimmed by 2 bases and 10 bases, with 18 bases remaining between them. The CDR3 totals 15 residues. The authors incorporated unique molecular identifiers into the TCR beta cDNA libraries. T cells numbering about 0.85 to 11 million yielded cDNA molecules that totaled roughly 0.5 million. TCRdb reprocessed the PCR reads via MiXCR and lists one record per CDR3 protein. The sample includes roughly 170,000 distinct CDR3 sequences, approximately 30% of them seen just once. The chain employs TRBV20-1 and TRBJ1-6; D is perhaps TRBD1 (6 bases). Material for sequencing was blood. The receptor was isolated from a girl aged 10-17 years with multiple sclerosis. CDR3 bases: TGCAGTGCTAGATCCGGGGCAGGGGATTACTCACCCCTCCACTTT. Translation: CSARSGAGDYSPLHF.